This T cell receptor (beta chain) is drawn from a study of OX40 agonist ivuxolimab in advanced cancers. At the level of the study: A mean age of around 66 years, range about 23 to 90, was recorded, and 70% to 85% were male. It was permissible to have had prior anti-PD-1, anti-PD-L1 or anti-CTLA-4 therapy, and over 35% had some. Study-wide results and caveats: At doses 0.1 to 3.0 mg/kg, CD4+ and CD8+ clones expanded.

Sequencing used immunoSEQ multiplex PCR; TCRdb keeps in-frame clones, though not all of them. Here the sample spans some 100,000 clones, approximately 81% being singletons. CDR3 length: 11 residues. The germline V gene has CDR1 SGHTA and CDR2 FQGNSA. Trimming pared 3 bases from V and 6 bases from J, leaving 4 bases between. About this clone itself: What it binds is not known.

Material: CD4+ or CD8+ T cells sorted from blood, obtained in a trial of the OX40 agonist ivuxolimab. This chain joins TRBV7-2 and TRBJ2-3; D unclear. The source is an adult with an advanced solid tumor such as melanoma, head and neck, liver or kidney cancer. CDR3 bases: TGTGCCAGCAGCTTTCGGGATACGCAGTATTTT. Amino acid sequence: CASSFRDTQYF. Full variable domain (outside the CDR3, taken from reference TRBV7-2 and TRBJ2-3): GAGVSQSPSNKVTEKGKDVELRCDPISGHTALYWYRQSLGQGLEFLIYFQGNSAPDKSGLPSDRFSAERTGGSVSTLTIQRTQQEDSAVYLCASSFRDTQYFGPGTRLTVL.